The next 28 T cell receptor beta chains were all read from a single sample in a study of blood T cells in healthy people across ages (dated by TCRdb to between 2014 and 2016). The library was prepared using 5' RACE. Instrument used: Illumina HiSeq 2500. A second 7 to 11 cycle PCR used a sample-barcoded 5' primer and a J-beta primer mix. TCRdb took the public reads, trimmed them with fastp at Q25, ran MiXCR for clone calling and kept in-frame beta chains. Entries that share a CDR3 protein sequence are merged under the most common genes and DNA. The sample table contains around 650,000 distinct CDR3 sequences; only one count was recorded for about 30% of them. The biggest ten clones account for roughly 15% of the sample. The sample was blood. These receptors all come from a woman older than 75 in good health. Donor details come from another sample of the same person, matched by shared clones.

In regard to this clonotype: A much bigger clone sits one base away, suggesting this may be a read error. J is TRBJ1-2 and V is TRBV9; 7 bases agree with TRBD1. The length of the CDR3 is 13 residues. Looked up from germline, CDR1 is SGDLS and CDR2 is YYNGEE. The CDR3, as DNA: TGTGCCGGCAGCGTAAGACAGGGCTATGGCCACACCTTC. This gives the protein CAGSVRQGYGHTF.

Concerning this clonotype: Compared with germline, one end of the junction differs, possibly owing to a read error. CDR3 sequence reads: CASTLGREADMQYF. The CDR3 nucleotides read TGTGCCAGCACCCTGGGGAGGGAGGCAGATATGCAGTATTTT. The chain links TRBV12-3 or TRBV12-4 to TRBJ2-3, with 7 bases lining up with TRBD2. The CDR3 sequence is 14 residues long.

In its sample, this clonotype was seen many times. This chain connects TRBV19 to TRBJ1-2; weak D call: TRBD1 (5 bases). Trimming took off 5 bases at V and 5 bases at J, with 18 bases between the two ends. CDR1 is LNHDA and CDR2 is SQIVND in the germline V gene (reference sequence). The CDR3 has 15 residues. The CDR3 coding sequence is TGTGCCAGTAGTCCCACCGGGACGCTTTCGTATGGCTACACCTTC. This gives the protein CASSPTGTLSYGYTF.

The table lists this clonotype with many counts. V and J are TRBV4-3 and TRBJ2-7; 11 nucleotides line up with TRBD2. J was trimmed by 4 bases and V by 5 bases; bases with no gene match: 7. In germline, CDR1 is LGHNA, CDR2 YSLEER. The CDR3 runs to 15 residues. The CDR3 region is CASSATSGALYEQYF. The CDR3 DNA follows: TGCGCCAGCAGCGCGACTAGCGGGGCCCTTTACGAGCAGTACTTC.

This clonotype was counted at least ten times. The chain uses TRBV7-9 and TRBJ1-2, with no clear D. Germline V gene sequence: CDR1 SEHNR, CDR2 FQNEAQ (reference sequence). CDR3 length equals 14 residues. Trimming took off 3 bases at V and 2 bases at J, with 10 bases between the two ends. Here the CDR3 reads CASSLWRANYGYTF. Here the CDR3 DNA reads TGTGCCAGCAGCTTGTGGAGGGCCAACTATGGCTACACCTTC.

The V and J genes are TRBV20-1 and TRBJ2-1, with TRBD1 matching 8 bases. Germline loops: CDR1 DFQATT, CDR2 SNEGSKA (reference sequence). V lost 0 bases, J lost 13 bases, and 23 bases stayed unmatched. The length of the CDR3 is 18 residues. The CDR3: CSARDQGARWPLKETQFF. The CDR3 DNA reads TGCAGTGCTAGAGATCAGGGGGCCAGGTGGCCCTTGAAAGAGACCCAGTTCTTC.

The sample holds a few counts of this clonotype. The rearrangement uses TRBV24-1 and TRBJ2-3, with 8 bases lining up with TRBD1. This CDR3 spans 16 amino acids. Trimming took 3 bases from V and 1 from J; bases not matched to a gene: 5. The germline V gene encodes CDR1 KGHDR and CDR2 SFDVKD. The CDR3 nucleotides read TGTGCCACCAGTGATCGATCAGGGGGCCGCACAGATACGCAGTATTTT. Its protein is CATSDRSGGRTDTQYF.

This chain connects TRBV20-1 to TRBJ2-7, with TRBD2 identical over 7 bases. Germline V gene lookup returns CDR1 DFQATT and CDR2 SNEGSKA (reference sequence). V dropped 1 base and J dropped 4; count of bases not matched to a gene: 7. CDR3 length: 14 residues. The CDR3 nucleotides are TGCAGTGCTAGAGTAGGCGGGAGAGGGTACGAGCAGTACTTC. It codes for CSARVGGRGYEQYF.

As regards this clonotype: A much larger clone lies a single base off, so this may be a read error. The chain recombines TRBV6-2 or TRBV6-3 with TRBJ2-5; TRBD2 matches at 15 bases. The J call could be wrong; TRBJ2-1 is a better fit for the DNA end. CDR3 length: 20 residues. Germline assignment: CDR1 MNHEY and CDR2 SVGEGT. CDR3: CASSYSPGTSGGPYQETQFF. Here the CDR3 DNA reads TGTGCCAGCAGTTACTCTCCAGGGACTAGCGGGGGGCCGTACCAAGAGACCCAGTTCTTC.

This clonotype was counted between two and nine times. A single base separates this from a much larger clone, so it may be a read error. The chain recombines TRBV6-5 with TRBJ2-3; TRBD1 matches at 9 bases. The germline V gene has CDR1 MNHEY and CDR2 SVGAGI. CDR3 size: 18 residues. For the CDR3, the DNA is TGTGCCTGCAGTTACTCGAACGGAGCGGGACAGGGCCAGGGGACGCAGTATTTT. Translating it yields CACSYSNGAGQGQGTQYF.

This clonotype occurred a few times. One base away lies a much larger clone, so this may be a sequencing read error. The V call is TRBV7-2, the J call TRBJ2-2; 9 bases map to TRBD1. The germline V gene encodes CDR1 SGHTA and CDR2 FQGNSA. This CDR3 comprises 15 residues. The CDR3 nucleotides are TGTGCCAGCAGCTTGGGGGACAGGGCTATCGGGGAGCGGTTTTTT. It translates to CASSLGDRAIGERFF.

In regard to this clonotype: This clone may be a read error of a much larger clone one base away. This sequence joins TRBV24-1 and TRBJ1-4, with D perhaps matching TRBD1 (5 bases). CDR1 KGHDR and CDR2 SFDVKD come from the germline V gene. The CDR3 loop spans 16 amino acids. Written as DNA, the CDR3 is TGTGCCACCAGTGCGAAAAAGGGGACCAGCAATGAAAAACGGTTTTTT. Translated: CATSAKKGTSNEKRFF.

Notes on this clonotype: A read error is possible here, since a much larger clone lies one base away. J is TRBJ2-7 and V is TRBV7-9; no clear D. CDR3 length: 15 amino acids. Looked up from germline, CDR1 is SEHNR and CDR2 is FQNEAQ (reference sequence). DNA for the CDR3: TGTGCCGGCAGCTTAGGCCCGAAAAGCTCCTACGAGCAGTACTTC. Amino acids: CAGSLGPKSSYEQYF.

The chain uses TRBV7-9 and TRBJ1-4; 7 bases align to TRBD1. This CDR3 contains 14 residues. The germline V gene has CDR1 SEHNR and CDR2 FQNEAQ (reference sequence). V was pared by 5 bases and J by 6 bases, with 6 bases of the junction left unmatched. The CDR3 region is CASSTTGKDEKLFF. The DNA for the CDR3 is TGTGCCAGCAGCACGACAGGGAAGGATGAAAAACTGTTTTTT. The full variable domain, in which reference TRBV7-9 and TRBJ1-4 provide the parts outside the CDR3, is DTGVSQNPRHKITKRGQNVTFRCDPISEHNRLYWYRQTLGQGPEFLTYFQNEAQLEKSRLLSDRFSAERPKGSFSTLEIQRTEQGDSAMYLCASSTTGKDEKLFFGSGTQLSVL.

The rearrangement joins TRBV18 to TRBJ2-7; the D gene is possibly TRBD1 (6 bases). V lost 5 bases and J lost 1, with 15 bases in between. This CDR3 spans 15 amino acids. Germline CDR1 is KGHSH and CDR2 is LQKENI. Written as DNA, the CDR3 is TGTGCCAGCTCAGCAAGTGGGGGCGAATCCTACGAGCAGTACTTC. It encodes CASSASGGESYEQYF. The whole variable domain, filled in from reference TRBV18 and TRBJ2-7, reads NAGVMQNPRHLVRRRGQEARLRCSPMKGHSHVYWYRQLPEEGLKFMVYLQKENIIDESGMPKERFSAEFPKEGPSILRIQQVVRGDSAAYFCASSASGGESYEQYFGPGTRLTVT.

This clonotype was recorded at least ten times. The chain employs TRBV5-4 and TRBJ2-1; TRBD2 matches 7 bases. Unmatched junction bases numbered 8, after V lost 2 bases and J lost 6 bases. The CDR3 sequence is 15 residues long. Germline CDR1 and CDR2: SGHNT and YYREEE (reference sequence). The CDR3 protein is CASSLARGVPNEQFF. As DNA, the CDR3 is TGTGCCAGCAGCTTAGCCCGGGGGGTACCCAATGAGCAGTTCTTC.

This clonotype has a handful of counts. This sequence joins TRBV20-1 and TRBJ1-1; 9 positions agree with TRBD1. CDR3 length: 16 amino acids. Germline values: CDR1 DFQATT, CDR2 SNEGSKA (reference sequence). Trimming at V came to 4 bases and at J to 1 base, leaving 10 bases not matched to a gene. The CDR3 loop is CSAIPGQGRRNTEAFF. The CDR3 DNA sequence: TGCAGTGCTATCCCCGGACAGGGGCGAAGGAACACTGAAGCTTTCTTT.

With regard to this clonotype: A read error may explain this, as a much larger clone is one base away. This rearrangement joins TRBV4-2 to TRBJ2-5; 8 bases line up with TRBD2. The germline V gene has CDR1 LGHNA and CDR2 YNFKEQ. CDR3 length: 15 amino acids. Losses at the gene ends were 4 bases for V and 11 bases for J; bases not matched to a gene: 15. CDR3 in amino acids: CASSRAGTRDNEQYF. For the CDR3, the DNA is TGTGCCAGCAGCCGGGCCGGGACTAGAGACAATGAGCAGTACTTC.

This clonotype showed up many times. The chain uses TRBV3-1 and TRBJ1-2; no reliable D call. Germline V gene lookup returns CDR1 LGHDT and CDR2 YNNKEL (reference sequence). Trimming shortened V by 1 base and J by 10 bases, and 10 bases separated the two germline ends. This CDR3 has 12 amino acids. This CDR3 reads CASSQGDGTYTF. CDR3 in DNA: TGTGCCAGCAGCCAAGGTGATGGAACCTACACCTTC.

This clonotype was picked up a small number of times. The chain joins TRBV30 to TRBJ1-1; D remains unclear. Trimming shortened V by 2 bases and J by 1 base, and 8 bases separated the two germline ends. The CDR3 totals 13 residues. Germline V gene sequence: CDR1 GTSNPN, CDR2 SVGIG (reference sequence). The CDR3 bases are TGTGCCTGGAGTCGTATGGCGAACACTGAAGCTTTCTTT. Residues: CAWSRMANTEAFF.

This clonotype came up many times. The gene calls are TRBV20-1 and TRBJ2-1; 8 bases map to TRBD2. V shed 5 bases and J 4 bases; nucleotides not matched to a gene: 10. The CDR3 spans 15 residues. CDR1 is DFQATT and CDR2 is SNEGSKA in the germline V gene (reference sequence). In DNA, the CDR3 is TGCAGTGCTGGACGAGCGGGGGACATATACAATGAGCAGTTCTTC. This sequence encodes CSAGRAGDIYNEQFF.

The table lists this clonotype with many counts. The gene calls are TRBV7-3 and TRBJ2-3; 9 bases are a match to TRBD2. The V gene's germline CDR1 is SGHTA and CDR2 FQGTGA. The CDR3 consists of 16 residues. Germline trimming cut 2 bases from V and 0 bases from J; bases unmatched to any gene: 3. For the CDR3, the DNA is TGTGCCAGCAGCTTATACAGCGGGAGGAGCACAGATACGCAGTATTTT. The encoded protein is CASSLYSGRSTDTQYF.

Details on this clonotype: A much larger clone lies one base from this, so it may be a read error. This sequence joins TRBV5-6 and TRBJ1-1; D possibly corresponds to TRBD1 (6 bases). Trimming removed 7 bases from V and 3 bases from J, with 19 bases in between. Germline loops: CDR1 SGHDT, CDR2 YYEEEE. The CDR3 is made up of 15 amino acids. CDR3 DNA sequence: TGTGCCAGCCAAAGGGGGGGGGGGGCTGACACTGAAGCTTTCTTT. Amino acid sequence: CASQRGGGADTEAFF.

The sample holds a few counts of this clonotype. The chain couples TRBV30 to TRBJ2-5; 14 bases align to TRBD2. From germline, CDR1 is GTSNPN and CDR2 SVGIG (reference sequence). Trimming took 1 base from V and 5 from J; bases not matched to a gene: 6. The CDR3 consists of 16 residues. In DNA, the CDR3 is TGTGCCTGGAGTGGACTAGCGGGGGGGCCGTCCGAGACCCAGTACTTC. Amino acid sequence: CAWSGLAGGPSETQYF.

Of note for this clonotype: A clone one base away is much larger, so this may be a read error. V gene TRBV27 combines with J gene TRBJ2-1; the D gene is possibly TRBD2 (6 bases). The DNA matches TRBJ2-7 better at its end, which makes the J call doubtful. Germline V gives CDR1 MNHEY, CDR2 SMNVEV (reference sequence). The CDR3 covers 13 residues. The CDR3 coding sequence is TGTGCCAGCAGTCGCTTACTAGCCGGTGAGCAGTACTTC. The encoded protein is CASSRLLAGEQYF.

V gene TRBV11-2 combines with J gene TRBJ2-1; maybe TRBD2 (5 bases). The CDR3 sequence is 14 residues long. Trimming shortened V by 7 bases and J by 9 bases, and 19 bases separated the two germline ends. Germline V gene lookup returns CDR1 SGHAT and CDR2 FQNNGV. The chain's CDR3 is CASTESGSCGEQFF. CDR3 bases: TGTGCCAGCACCGAGAGCGGTTCTTGTGGTGAGCAGTTCTTC.

The chain combines TRBV7-3 with TRBJ2-3, with TRBD2 as a possible D gene (7 bases). Germline V lookup: CDR1 SGHTA, CDR2 FQGTGA. The CDR3 sequence is 16 residues long. V was shortened by 4 bases and J by 3 bases, with 17 bases between the two germline ends. This CDR3 reads CASSSLGGARTDTQYF. The CDR3 DNA follows: TGTGCCAGCAGCTCCTTGGGGGGGGCCAGAACAGATACGCAGTATTTT.

At least ten counts were recorded for this clonotype. The genes are TRBV6-1 and TRBJ2-7; D is ambiguous. The ends were cut back, 2 bases at V and 0 bases at J, with 11 bases in the middle. Per germline, CDR1 MNHNS and CDR2 SASEGT. The CDR3 spans 15 residues. CDR3 sequence reads: CASSEWNSFSYEQYF. The CDR3 DNA is TGTGCCAGCAGTGAATGGAACAGTTTCTCCTACGAGCAGTACTTC.